Detailed here is one T cell receptor (beta chain). The antigen it recognizes is unknown. No base quality values were provided; no much bigger clone lies one nucleotide off. cDNA was synthesized by template-switch 5'RACE using a primer carrying a 10-nucleotide random unique molecular identifier by which each TCR transcript was tagged. Each sequencing run produced over 180 million TCR-beta sequences covering 15-18 subjects. The RNeasy kit was used to extract total RNA. The KAPA Real-time Library Amplification kit was used to amplify TCR-beta VDJ regions with primers targeting the TCR constant region and the 5'RACE anchor. A first PCR added sample indexes and Illumina adaptors, after which a second PCR increased the library yield. After Ampure bead purification, the TCR product of roughly 650 bp was size-selected on a 2% E-gel SizeSelection system. Before pooling, libraries had their quality checked on a Bioanalyzer, their concentration measured with Qubit, and their quantity determined with the Kapa Library Quantification kit. An Illumina HiSeq 2500 sequenced the libraries paired-end 2 x 150 bp. To increase sequence diversity, roughly 24-32% phiX was spiked into each library pool. On the study's bioinformatics: The quality-filtered reads were processed with the UMI-based MiGEC pipeline, whose error correction step removed more than 80% of the raw TCR sequences. VDJ genes were aligned to IMGT germline references, and clonotypes were defined by unique CDR3 amino acid sequence plus V-J genes. VDJtools evaluated clonal expansion, Shannon diversity and CDR3 relatedness (CalcPairwiseDistances, ClusterSamples); CLCbio workbench built phylogenetic trees. Clones with at least 8 unique UMIs were defined as expanded, with this threshold being based on coefficient-of-variation modelling across technical triplicates. In TCRdb, the public reads were trimmed at Q25 with fastp and aligned with MiXCR, with productive beta chains retained. CDR3 protein sequences are deduplicated, and each keeps its most common genes and DNA. These V and J calls originate from TCRdb's pipeline instead of the authors' own analysis. The sample table lists tens of thousands of distinct CDR3 sequences, 3.9% of them with a count of one. 1.3% of the sample goes to the ten largest clones.

CDR1 MNHNY and CDR2 SVGAGI were looked up in the germline V gene (reference sequence). Trimming removed 4 bases from V and 2 bases from J, leaving 8 bases between the germline ends. There are 13 amino acids in the CDR3, from cysteine to phenylalanine inclusive. The kept DNA is CDR3 alone, 39 bases in frame from the first base. For unsorted PBMC libraries, 2 million PBMCs were used after storage in RNAlater at -80 degrees C until RNA extraction. Multiple sclerosis patients were enrolled in a US clinical protocol evaluating disease progression by magnetic resonance imaging. Peripheral blood was subjected to Ficoll-Hypaque density gradient centrifugation to isolate PBMCs, which were then cryopreserved in liquid nitrogen. This specimen comes from a study of neurological immune-mediated disorders (dated by TCRdb to the late 2010s). Background on the whole study: Of the roughly 35 multiple sclerosis patients, some 30 had relapsing-remitting MS and 3 had secondary progressive MS. The study compared peripheral blood TCR-beta repertoires of HTLV-I-associated myelopathy (HAM/TSP) patients, multiple sclerosis patients and healthy controls using UMI-based sequencing. The roughly 100 TCR-beta libraries covered PBMC samples along with longitudinal samples, technical triplicates, and paired sorted CD4+ and CD8+ T-cell subsets. Of the approximately 66 subjects in the cohort, approximately 15 were HAM/TSP patients, roughly 34 were multiple sclerosis patients, and some 20 were healthy controls.

Paper-wide results and their limitations: TCR clonal expansion was greatest in HAM/TSP patients and smallest in MS patients, who ranked below even healthy controls. In phylogenetic analysis, the repertoires of 18 of 34 MS patients grouped into a cluster of related CDR3 sequences, which suggests a possible signature at the repertoire level. The MS cluster was not associated with any clinical or MRI features, and the authors stated that larger cohorts are needed. Expanded clones from different subjects shared no identical CDR3 amino acid sequences, which suggests that TCR-beta repertoires were private in all groups.

This sequence was found in a man aged 25 to 40 with multiple sclerosis. Sequencing was performed on PBMCs. The chain couples TRBV6-6 to TRBJ2-5; D gene: possibly TRBD2, on 6 matching bases. The CDR3 reads CASSSGTQETQYF. The DNA sequence follows: TGTGCCAGCAGTTCCGGGACTCAAGAGACCCAGTACTTC.